This entry lists 8 T cell receptor beta chains sequenced from one sample in a study of T cell repertoires in aging, cancer and after chemotherapy. Rearranged V-D-J TRB sequences were amplified with a mixed TRB-A/B primer pool. MiXCR, run by TCRdb on the multiplex PCR reads, gives a single entry per CDR3 protein. The sample lists several hundred distinct CDR3 sequences; 72% were seen once. TCR beta rearrangements were amplified from peripheral blood genomic DNA. The material sequenced was blood. Every receptor here comes from a human donor with a blood cancer.

This chain joins TRBV6-1 and TRBJ2-3; TRBD2 agrees at 8 bases. J was trimmed by 0 bases and V by 2 bases; bases with no gene match: 4. Per germline, CDR1 MNHNS and CDR2 SASEGT. This CDR3 is built from 16 residues. This chain's CDR3 is CASSEIERGSTDTQYF. CDR3 DNA: TGTGCCAGCAGTGAAATCGAGCGGGGGAGCACAGATACGCAGTATTTT.

This chain links TRBV6-2 or TRBV6-3 with TRBJ2-1; TRBD1 agrees at 8 bases. Unmatched junction bases numbered 6, after V lost 5 bases and J lost 9 bases. Looked up from germline, CDR1 is MNHEY and CDR2 is SVGEGT. The CDR3 extends over 13 amino acids. The CDR3 nucleotides read TGTGCCAGCAGTCCCCTGACAGGGGTTGAGCAGTTCTTC. Encoded protein: CASSPLTGVEQFF.

This clonotype was counted a single time. CDR3 nucleotides: TGTGCCAGCAACAGAGGTGTGAACACTGAAGCTTTCTTT. Amino acids: CASNRGVNTEAFF. The chain joins TRBV6-5 to TRBJ1-1, with no clear D. The CDR3 extends over 13 amino acids. Looked up from germline, CDR1 is MNHEY and CDR2 is SVGAGI. With 7 bases removed from V and 0 bases from J, the gap between germline ends came to 9 bases.

The chain couples TRBV5-6 to TRBJ1-1; perhaps TRBD1 as D (5 bases). Germline values: CDR1 SGHDT, CDR2 YYEEEE. The CDR3 is made up of 15 amino acids. V shed 2 bases and J shed 5 bases, with 16 bases lying between them. The DNA for the CDR3 is TGTGCCAGCAGCTTAGGGACGGCGAAACTTACTGAAGCTTTCTTT. This codes for CASSLGTAKLTEAFF.

In its sample, this clonotype was seen a few times. This chain connects TRBV30 to TRBJ1-5; TRBD1 is a possible D gene (5 bases). CDR3 length: 15 residues. Trimming removed 3 bases at V and 2 bases at J, with 14 bases between. Germline CDR1 and CDR2: GTSNPN and SVGIG (reference sequence). The CDR3 sequence is CAWRPGTFGNQPQHF. DNA of the CDR3: TGTGCCTGGAGGCCAGGGACCTTTGGCAATCAGCCCCAGCATTTT.

J is TRBJ1-1 and V is TRBV29-1; unclear D gene. With 7 bases removed from V and 6 bases from J, the gap between germline ends came to 18 bases. CDR1 and CDR2 (germline): SQVTM, ANQGSEA. The CDR3 covers 13 residues. DNA for the CDR3: TGCAGCGCCCGATCGGCAGTTGAGGCTGAAGCTTTCTTT. Amino acid sequence: CSARSAVEAEAFF.

The chain links TRBV12-3 or TRBV12-4 to TRBJ1-1, with TRBD1 as a possible D gene (6 bases). This CDR3 has 14 residues. V lost 3 bases to trimming and J lost 4 bases, with 12 bases between them. The CDR3 bases are TGTGCCAGCAGTTTGACGGGGGCTCCCACTGAAGCTTTCTTT. Translated, it gives CASSLTGAPTEAFF.

The chain joins TRBV6-2 or TRBV6-3 to TRBJ2-7, with a possible D match to TRBD1 (5 bases). The germline CDR1 and CDR2 sequences are MNHEY and SVGEGT. V lost 5 bases, J lost 7 bases, and 15 bases lay in between. This CDR3 region has 13 residues. CDR3 residues: CASSPRQSREQYV. The CDR3 DNA follows: TGTGCCAGCAGTCCCCGACAGTCGAGGGAGCAGTACGTC.